The T cell receptor beta chain described here comes from a study of somatic mutations in cytotoxic T cells in rheumatoid arthritis. This clone was detected only a few times. Its antigen is currently unknown. Only in-frame clones appear in the TCRdb table, and some are missing; sequencing was by immunoSEQ multiplex PCR. The repertoire has 11,000 or so clones, roughly four fifths of them found once; the top ten carry roughly 12%. Whole-study findings and limits: Within the rheumatoid arthritis patients, CD8+ clonality went up as age increased (Spearman r of about 0.49). The same was not true of the healthy controls. Patients with rheumatoid arthritis did not differ significantly from age-matched healthy controls in CD8+ T-cell clonality.

Trimming pared 0 bases from V and 4 bases from J, leaving 11 bases between. CDR3 length equals 15 residues. The germline V gene has CDR1 SGHVS and CDR2 FNYEAQ. The TCR comes from a woman aged 40 to 50 in good health. The chain recombines TRBV7-6 with TRBJ2-3, with D maybe TRBD1 (5 bases). The sequenced sample consisted of CD8+ T cells sorted from blood. CDR3 region: CASSLAGDGADTQYF. For the CDR3, the DNA is TGTGCCAGCAGCTTAGCAGGGGATGGGGCAGATACGCAGTATTTT.